The TCR beta chain under discussion was sequenced for a study of T cells in Graves' hyperthyroidism and ophthalmopathy. Researchers took RNA transcripts and amplified the TCR beta CDR3 regions from them. HTBI primers were used for first-round RT-PCR of the TCR CDR3. MiXCR was run by TCRdb on the multiplex PCR reads, yielding one entry per CDR3 protein. The table lists 500,000 to 800,000 distinct CDR3 sequences, about 45% of them singletons. The sample was peripheral blood or thyroid tissue (not recorded which). The origin of this receptor is an adult man with Graves' disease, either hyperthyroidism or ophthalmopathy (not recorded which).

CDR3 in amino acids: CASSLGQGDKYGYTF. CDR3 nucleotide sequence: TGTGCCAGCAGCTTGGGACAGGGAGATAAGTATGGCTACACCTTC. This chain uses TRBV7-9 with TRBJ1-2; 9 nucleotides line up with TRBD1. The V and J ends lost 3 bases and 5 bases, in that order; junction bases with no gene match: 7. Germline-derived CDR1 and CDR2 are SEHNR and FQNEAQ (reference sequence). The CDR3 loop spans 15 amino acids. Filled out from reference TRBV7-9 and TRBJ1-2, the complete variable domain reads DTGVSQNPRHKITKRGQNVTFRCDPISEHNRLYWYRQTLGQGPEFLTYFQNEAQLEKSRLLSDRFSAERPKGSFSTLEIQRTEQGDSAMYLCASSLGQGDKYGYTFGSGTRLTVV.